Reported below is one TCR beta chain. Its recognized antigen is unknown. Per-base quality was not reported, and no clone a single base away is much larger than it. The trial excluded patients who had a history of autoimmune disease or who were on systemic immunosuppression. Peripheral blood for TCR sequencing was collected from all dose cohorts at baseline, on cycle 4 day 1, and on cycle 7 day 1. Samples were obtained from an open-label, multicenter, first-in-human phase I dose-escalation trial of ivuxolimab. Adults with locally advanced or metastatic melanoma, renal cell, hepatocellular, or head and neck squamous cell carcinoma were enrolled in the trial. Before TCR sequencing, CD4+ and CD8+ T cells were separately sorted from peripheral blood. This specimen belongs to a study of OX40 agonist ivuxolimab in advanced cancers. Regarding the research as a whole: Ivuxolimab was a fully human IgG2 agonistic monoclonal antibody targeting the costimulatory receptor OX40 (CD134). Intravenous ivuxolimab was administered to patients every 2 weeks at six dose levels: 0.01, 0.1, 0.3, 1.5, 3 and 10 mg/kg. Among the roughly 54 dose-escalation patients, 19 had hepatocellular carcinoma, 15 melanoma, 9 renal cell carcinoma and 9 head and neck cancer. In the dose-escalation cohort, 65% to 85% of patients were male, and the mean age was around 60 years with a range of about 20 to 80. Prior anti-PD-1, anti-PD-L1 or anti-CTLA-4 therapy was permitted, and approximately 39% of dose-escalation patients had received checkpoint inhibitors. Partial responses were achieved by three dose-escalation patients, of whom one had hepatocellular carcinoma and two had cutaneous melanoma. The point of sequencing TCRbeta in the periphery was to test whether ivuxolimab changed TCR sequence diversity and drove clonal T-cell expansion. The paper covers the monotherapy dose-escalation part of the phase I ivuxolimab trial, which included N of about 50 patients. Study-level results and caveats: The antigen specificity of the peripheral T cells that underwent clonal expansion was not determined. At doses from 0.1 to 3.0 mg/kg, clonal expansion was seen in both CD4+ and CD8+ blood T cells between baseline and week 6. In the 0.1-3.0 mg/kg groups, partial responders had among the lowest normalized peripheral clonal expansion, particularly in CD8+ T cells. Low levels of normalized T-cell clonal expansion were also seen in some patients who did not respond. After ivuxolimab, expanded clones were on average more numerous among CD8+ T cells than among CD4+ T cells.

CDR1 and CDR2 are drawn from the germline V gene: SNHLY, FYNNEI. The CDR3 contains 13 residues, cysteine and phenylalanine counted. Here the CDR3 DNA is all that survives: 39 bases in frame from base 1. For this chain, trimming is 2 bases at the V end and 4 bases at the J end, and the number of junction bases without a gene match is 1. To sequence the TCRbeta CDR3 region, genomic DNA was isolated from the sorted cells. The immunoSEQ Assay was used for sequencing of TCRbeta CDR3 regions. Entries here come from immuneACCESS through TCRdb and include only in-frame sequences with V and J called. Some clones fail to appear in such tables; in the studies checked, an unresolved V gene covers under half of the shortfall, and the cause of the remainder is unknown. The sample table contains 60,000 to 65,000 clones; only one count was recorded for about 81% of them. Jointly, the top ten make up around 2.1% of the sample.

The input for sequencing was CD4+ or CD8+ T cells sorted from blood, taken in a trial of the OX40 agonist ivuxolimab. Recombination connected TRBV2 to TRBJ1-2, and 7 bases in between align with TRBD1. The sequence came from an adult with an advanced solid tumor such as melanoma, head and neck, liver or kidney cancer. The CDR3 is CASSEPGGYGYTF. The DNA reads TGTGCCAGCAGTGAACCAGGGGGCTATGGCTACACCTTC. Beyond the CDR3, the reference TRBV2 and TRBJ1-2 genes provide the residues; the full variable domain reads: EPEVTQTPSHQVTQMGQEVILRCVPISNHLYFYWYRQILGQKVEFLVSFYNNEISEKSEIFDDQFSVERPDGSNFTLKIRSTKLEDSAMYFCASSEPGGYGYTFGSGTRLTVV.